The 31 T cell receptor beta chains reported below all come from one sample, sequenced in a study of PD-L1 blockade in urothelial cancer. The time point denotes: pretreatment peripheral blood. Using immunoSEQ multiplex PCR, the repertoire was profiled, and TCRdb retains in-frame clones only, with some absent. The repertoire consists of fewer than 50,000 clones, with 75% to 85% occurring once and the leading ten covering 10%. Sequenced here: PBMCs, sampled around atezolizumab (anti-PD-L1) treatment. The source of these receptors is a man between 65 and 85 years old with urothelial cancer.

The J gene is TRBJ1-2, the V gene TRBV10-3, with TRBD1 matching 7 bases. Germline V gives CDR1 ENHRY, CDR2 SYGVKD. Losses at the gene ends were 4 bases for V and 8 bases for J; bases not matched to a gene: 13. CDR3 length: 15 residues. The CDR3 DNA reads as TGTGCCATCAGTGTTACCGTGGACAGGTGGGACGGCTACACCTTC. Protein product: CAISVTVDRWDGYTF.

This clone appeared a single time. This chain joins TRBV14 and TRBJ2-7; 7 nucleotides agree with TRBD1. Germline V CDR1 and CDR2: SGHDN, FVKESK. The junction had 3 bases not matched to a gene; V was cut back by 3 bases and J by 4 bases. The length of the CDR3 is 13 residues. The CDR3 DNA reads TGTGCCAGCAGCCATGCAGGGGGATACGAGCAGTACTTC. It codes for CASSHAGGYEQYF. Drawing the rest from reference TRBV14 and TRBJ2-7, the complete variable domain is EAGVTQFPSHSVIEKGQTVTLRCDPISGHDNLYWYRRVMGKEIKFLLHFVKESKQDESGMPNNRFLAERTGGTYSTLKVQPAELEDSGVYFCASSHAGGYEQYFGPGTRLTVT.

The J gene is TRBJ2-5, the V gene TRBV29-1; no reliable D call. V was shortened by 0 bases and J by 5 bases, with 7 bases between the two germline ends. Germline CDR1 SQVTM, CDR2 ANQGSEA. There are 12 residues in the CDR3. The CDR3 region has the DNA TGCAGCGTTGAAGAAGTCGGTGAGACCCAGTACTTC. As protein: CSVEEVGETQYF.

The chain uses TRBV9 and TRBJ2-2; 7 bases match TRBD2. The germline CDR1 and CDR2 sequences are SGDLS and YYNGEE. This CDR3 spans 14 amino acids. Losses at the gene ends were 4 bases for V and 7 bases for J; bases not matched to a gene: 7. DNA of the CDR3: TGTGCCAGCAGCTTCCTGGGGGAGGGCGGGGAGCTGTTTTTT. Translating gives CASSFLGEGGELFF.

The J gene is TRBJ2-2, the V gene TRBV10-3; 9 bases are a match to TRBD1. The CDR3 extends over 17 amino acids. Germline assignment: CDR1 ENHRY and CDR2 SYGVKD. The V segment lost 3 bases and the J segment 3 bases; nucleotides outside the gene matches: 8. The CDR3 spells CAISDFHRGLDTGELFF. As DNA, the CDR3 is TGTGCCATCAGTGATTTCCACAGGGGGCTGGACACCGGGGAGCTGTTTTTT.

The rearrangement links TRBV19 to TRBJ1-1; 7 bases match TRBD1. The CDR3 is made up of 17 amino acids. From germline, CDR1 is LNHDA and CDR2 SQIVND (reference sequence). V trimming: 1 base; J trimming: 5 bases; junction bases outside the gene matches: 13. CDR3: CASSIVYRDRAGTEAFF. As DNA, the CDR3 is TGTGCCAGTAGTATAGTTTACCGAGACAGGGCGGGTACTGAAGCTTTCTTT.

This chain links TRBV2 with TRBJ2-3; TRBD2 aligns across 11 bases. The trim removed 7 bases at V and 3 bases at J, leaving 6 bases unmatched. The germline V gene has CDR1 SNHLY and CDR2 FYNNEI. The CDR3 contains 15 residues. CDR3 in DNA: TGTGCCAGCACGGTAGCGGGAGGGGCAACAGATACGCAGTATTTT. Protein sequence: CASTVAGGATDTQYF. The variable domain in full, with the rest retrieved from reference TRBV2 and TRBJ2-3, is EPEVTQTPSHQVTQMGQEVILRCVPISNHLYFYWYRQILGQKVEFLVSFYNNEISEKSEIFDDQFSVERPDGSNFTLKIRSTKLEDSAMYFCASTVAGGATDTQYFGPGTRLTVL.

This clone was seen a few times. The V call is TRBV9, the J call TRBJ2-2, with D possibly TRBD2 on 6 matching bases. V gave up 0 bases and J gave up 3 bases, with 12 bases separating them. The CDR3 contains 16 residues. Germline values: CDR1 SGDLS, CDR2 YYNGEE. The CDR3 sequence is CASSVGPGVDTGELFF. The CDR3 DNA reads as TGTGCCAGCAGCGTAGGGCCGGGGGTGGACACCGGGGAGCTGTTTTTT.

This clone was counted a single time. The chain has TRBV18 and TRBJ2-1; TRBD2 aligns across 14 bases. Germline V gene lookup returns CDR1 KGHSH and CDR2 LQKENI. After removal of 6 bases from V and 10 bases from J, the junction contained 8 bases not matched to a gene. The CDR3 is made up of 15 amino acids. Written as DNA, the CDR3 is TGTGCCAGCTCCCCGGGACTAGCGGGAGCCGGGGAGCAGTTCTTC. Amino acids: CASSPGLAGAGEQFF.

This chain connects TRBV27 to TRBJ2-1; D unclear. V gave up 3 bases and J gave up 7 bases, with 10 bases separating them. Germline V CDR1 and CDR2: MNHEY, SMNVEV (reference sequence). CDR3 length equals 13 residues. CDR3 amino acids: CASSFAQSNEQFF. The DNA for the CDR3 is TGTGCCAGCAGTTTCGCCCAGTCGAATGAGCAGTTCTTC.

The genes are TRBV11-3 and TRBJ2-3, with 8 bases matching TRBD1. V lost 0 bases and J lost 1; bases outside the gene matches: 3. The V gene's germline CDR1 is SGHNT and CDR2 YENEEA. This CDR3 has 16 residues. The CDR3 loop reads CASSLDSGQGTDTQYF. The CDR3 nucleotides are TGTGCCAGCAGCTTAGATTCGGGACAGGGCACAGATACGCAGTATTTT.

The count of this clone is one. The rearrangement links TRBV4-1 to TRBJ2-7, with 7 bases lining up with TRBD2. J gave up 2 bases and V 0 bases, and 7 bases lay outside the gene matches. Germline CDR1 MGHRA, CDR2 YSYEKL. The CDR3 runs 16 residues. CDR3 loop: CASSQDVGEGAYEQYF. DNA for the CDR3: TGCGCCAGCAGCCAAGATGTGGGGGAGGGCGCCTACGAGCAGTACTTC.

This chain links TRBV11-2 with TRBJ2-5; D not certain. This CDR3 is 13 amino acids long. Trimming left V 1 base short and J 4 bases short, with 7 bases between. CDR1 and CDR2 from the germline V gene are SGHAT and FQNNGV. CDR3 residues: CASSLGQLETQYF. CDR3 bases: TGTGCCAGCAGCTTAGGGCAGTTAGAGACCCAGTACTTC.

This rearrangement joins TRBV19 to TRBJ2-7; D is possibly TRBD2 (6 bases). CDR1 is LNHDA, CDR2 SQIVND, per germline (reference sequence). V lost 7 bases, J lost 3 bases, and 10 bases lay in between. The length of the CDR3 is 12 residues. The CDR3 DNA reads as TGTGCCAGTATAGGGAGGAACTACGAGCAGTACTTC. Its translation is CASIGRNYEQYF.

The CDR3 spells CAWVSGTSGRSYNEQFF. The CDR3 region has the DNA TGTGCCTGGGTCTCCGGGACTAGCGGGAGATCCTACAATGAGCAGTTCTTC. The V and J genes are TRBV30 and TRBJ2-1; 14 positions agree with TRBD2. The CDR3 covers 17 residues. The ends lost 5 bases at V and 1 base at J; junction bases unmatched: 7. The germline V gene encodes CDR1 GTSNPN and CDR2 SVGIG (reference sequence).

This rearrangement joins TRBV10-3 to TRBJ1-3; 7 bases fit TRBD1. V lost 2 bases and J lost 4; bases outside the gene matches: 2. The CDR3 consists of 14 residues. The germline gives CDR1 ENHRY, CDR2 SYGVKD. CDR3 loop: CAISEDRAGNTIYF. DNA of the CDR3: TGTGCCATCAGTGAGGACAGGGCCGGAAACACCATATATTTT.

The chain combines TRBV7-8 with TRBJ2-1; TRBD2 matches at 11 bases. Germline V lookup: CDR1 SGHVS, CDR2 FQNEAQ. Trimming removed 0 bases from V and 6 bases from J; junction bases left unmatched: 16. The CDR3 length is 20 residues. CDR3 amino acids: CASSLAPPGSGRAISNEQFF. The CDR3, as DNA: TGTGCCAGCAGCTTAGCGCCTCCTGGTAGCGGGAGGGCCATTTCCAATGAGCAGTTCTTC.

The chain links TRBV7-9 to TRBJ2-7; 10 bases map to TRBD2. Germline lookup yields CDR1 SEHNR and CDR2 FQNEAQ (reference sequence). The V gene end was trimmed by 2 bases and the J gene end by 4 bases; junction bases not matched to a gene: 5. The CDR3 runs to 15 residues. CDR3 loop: CASSLTSGIFYEQYF. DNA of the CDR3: TGTGCCAGCAGCTTAACTAGCGGGATTTTTTACGAGCAGTACTTC.

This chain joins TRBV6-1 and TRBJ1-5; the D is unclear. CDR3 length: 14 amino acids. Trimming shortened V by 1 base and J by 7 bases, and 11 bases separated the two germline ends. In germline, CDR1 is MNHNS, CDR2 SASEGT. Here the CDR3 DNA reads TGTGCCAGCAGTGAAGAAGTCCGAGGGCAGCCCCAGCATTTT. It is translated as CASSEEVRGQPQHF.

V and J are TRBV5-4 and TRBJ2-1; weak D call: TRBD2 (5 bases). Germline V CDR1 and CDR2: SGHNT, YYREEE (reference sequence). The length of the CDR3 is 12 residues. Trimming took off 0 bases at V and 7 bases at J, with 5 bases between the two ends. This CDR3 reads CASSLGGNEQFF. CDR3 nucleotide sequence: TGTGCCAGCAGCTTGGGCGGGAATGAGCAGTTCTTC.

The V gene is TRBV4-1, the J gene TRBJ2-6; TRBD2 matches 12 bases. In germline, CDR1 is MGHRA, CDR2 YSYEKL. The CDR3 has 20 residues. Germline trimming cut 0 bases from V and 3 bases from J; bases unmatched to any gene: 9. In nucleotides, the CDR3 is TGCGCCAGCAGCCAAGATGAGGTACTAGCGGGAGGACTTGGGGCCAACGTCCTGACTTTC. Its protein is CASSQDEVLAGGLGANVLTF.

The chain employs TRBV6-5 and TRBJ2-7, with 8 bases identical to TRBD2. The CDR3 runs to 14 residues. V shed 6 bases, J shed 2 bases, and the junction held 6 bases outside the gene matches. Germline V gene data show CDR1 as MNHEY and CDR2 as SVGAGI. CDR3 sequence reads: CASRTSTSAYEQYF. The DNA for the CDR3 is TGTGCCAGCAGGACCTCGACTAGCGCCTACGAGCAGTACTTC.

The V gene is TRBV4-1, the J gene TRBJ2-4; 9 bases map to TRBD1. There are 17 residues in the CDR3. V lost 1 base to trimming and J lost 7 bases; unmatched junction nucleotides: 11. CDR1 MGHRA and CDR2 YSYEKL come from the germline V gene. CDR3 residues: CASSQGAGQGDWNIQYF. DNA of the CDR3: TGCGCCAGCAGCCAAGGGGCGGGACAGGGAGATTGGAACATTCAGTACTTC.

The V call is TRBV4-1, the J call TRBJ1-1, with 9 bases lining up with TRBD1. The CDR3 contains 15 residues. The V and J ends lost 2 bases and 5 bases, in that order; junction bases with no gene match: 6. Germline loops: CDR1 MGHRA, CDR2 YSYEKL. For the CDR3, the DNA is TGCGCCAGCAGCCAACCGGACAGGGGTGGAACTGAAGCTTTCTTT. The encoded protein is CASSQPDRGGTEAFF.

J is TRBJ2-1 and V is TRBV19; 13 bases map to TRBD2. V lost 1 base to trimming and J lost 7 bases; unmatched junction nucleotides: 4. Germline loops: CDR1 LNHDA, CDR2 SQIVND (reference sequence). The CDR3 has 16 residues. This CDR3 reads CASSIGTSGSGNEQFF. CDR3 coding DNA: TGTGCCAGTAGTATAGGGACTAGCGGGAGTGGGAATGAGCAGTTCTTC. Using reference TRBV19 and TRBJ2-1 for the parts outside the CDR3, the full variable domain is DGGITQSPKYLFRKEGQNVTLSCEQNLNHDAMYWYRQDPGQGLRLIYYSQIVNDFQKGDIAEGYSVSREKKESFPLTVTSAQKNPTAFYLCASSIGTSGSGNEQFFGPGTRLTVL.

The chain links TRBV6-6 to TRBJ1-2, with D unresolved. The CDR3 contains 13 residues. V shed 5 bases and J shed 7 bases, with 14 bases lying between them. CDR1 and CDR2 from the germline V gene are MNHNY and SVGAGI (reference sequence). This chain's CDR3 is CASSPVAAGGYTF. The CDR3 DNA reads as TGTGCCAGCAGTCCCGTGGCCGCAGGTGGCTACACCTTC.

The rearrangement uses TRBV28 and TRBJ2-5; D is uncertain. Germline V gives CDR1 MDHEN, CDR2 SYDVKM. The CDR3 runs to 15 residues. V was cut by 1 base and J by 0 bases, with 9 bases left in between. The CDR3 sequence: CASSLSGGYQETQYF. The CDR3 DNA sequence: TGTGCCAGCAGTTTATCTGGCGGATACCAAGAGACCCAGTACTTC.

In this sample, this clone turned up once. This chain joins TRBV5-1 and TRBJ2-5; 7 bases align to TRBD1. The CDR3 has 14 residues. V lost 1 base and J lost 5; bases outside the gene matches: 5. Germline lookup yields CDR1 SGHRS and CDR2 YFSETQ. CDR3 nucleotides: TGCGCCAGCAGCTTGAACAGGGGCGCGGAGACCCAGTACTTC. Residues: CASSLNRGAETQYF.

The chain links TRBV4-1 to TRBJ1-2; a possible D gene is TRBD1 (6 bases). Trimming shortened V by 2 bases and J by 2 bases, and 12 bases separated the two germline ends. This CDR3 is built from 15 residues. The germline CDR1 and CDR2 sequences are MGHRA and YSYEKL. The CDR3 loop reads CASSQQPTGNYGYTF. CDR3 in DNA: TGCGCCAGCAGCCAACAACCGACAGGAAACTATGGCTACACCTTC.

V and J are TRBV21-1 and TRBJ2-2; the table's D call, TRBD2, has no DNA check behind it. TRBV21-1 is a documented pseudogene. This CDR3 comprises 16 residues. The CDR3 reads CASSKFELAGTGELFF. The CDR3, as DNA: TGTGCCAGCAGCAAATTTGAGCTAGCCGGCACCGGGGAGCTGTTTTTT.

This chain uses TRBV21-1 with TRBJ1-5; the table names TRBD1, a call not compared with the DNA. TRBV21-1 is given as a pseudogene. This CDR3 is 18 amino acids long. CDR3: CASSKVPRDRGRNQPQHF. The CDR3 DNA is TGTGCCAGCAGCAAAGTTCCCCGGGACAGGGGACGCAATCAGCCCCAGCATTTT.